The 5 T cell receptor beta chains given below trace back to one sample, sequenced in a study of shared clonotypes between healthy human individuals. The method was immunoSEQ multiplex PCR; TCRdb's version includes in-frame clones alone and lacks a portion of them. The sample carries about 1.5 million clones, around 98% recorded once. The sequencing sample was made of naive CD4+ T cells sorted from blood. Specified subset: CD45RA+ positively selected. The receptor set was obtained from a man aged 30 to 39 in good health.

The chain is built from TRBV6-5 and TRBJ2-7; a possible D gene is TRBD2 (7 bases). Deletions cut 6 bases from V and 0 bases from J, with 12 bases between. CDR3 length equals 14 residues. Looked up from germline, CDR1 is MNHEY and CDR2 is SVGAGI. The CDR3 here is CASSRGAASYEQYF. The CDR3, as DNA: TGTGCCAGCAGCCGGGGGGCAGCCTCCTACGAGCAGTACTTC.

This rearrangement joins TRBV5-5 to TRBJ2-4; TRBD1 matches at 8 bases. V dropped 2 bases and J dropped 0; count of bases not matched to a gene: 7. This CDR3 comprises 17 residues. Germline V gene sequence: CDR1 SGHKS, CDR2 YYEKEE (reference sequence). In nucleotides, the CDR3 is TGTGCCAGCAGCTTATTTCGACAGGGGATAGCCAAAAACATTCAGTACTTC. Translation: CASSLFRQGIAKNIQYF. The full variable domain, its missing parts supplied by reference TRBV5-5 and TRBJ2-4, is DAGVTQSPTHLIKTRGQQVTLRCSPISGHKSVSWYQQVLGQGPQFIFQYYEKEERGRGNFPDRFSARQFPNYSSELNVNALLLGDSALYLCASSLFRQGIAKNIQYFGAGTRLSVL.

The table lists this clone with a count of one. The chain employs TRBV19 and TRBJ1-2; D uncertain. This CDR3 contains 12 residues. Germline V gene lookup returns CDR1 LNHDA and CDR2 SQIVND (reference sequence). V lost 5 bases to trimming and J lost 5 bases, with 9 bases between them. CDR3 in DNA: TGTGCCAGTAGTCCCCCGGGATATGGCTACACCTTC. It yields the protein CASSPPGYGYTF.

J is TRBJ2-4 and V is TRBV6-1; D is possibly TRBD1 (5 bases). Trimming left V 7 bases short and J 0 bases short, with 10 bases between. There are 14 residues in the CDR3. Germline-derived CDR1 and CDR2 are MNHNS and SASEGT. The CDR3 region is CASMRTLAKNIQYF. DNA of the CDR3: TGTGCCAGCATGAGGACACTAGCCAAAAACATTCAGTACTTC.

This clone was observed a single time. This chain uses TRBV15 with TRBJ2-1, with D unclear. Trimming removed 1 base from V and 7 bases from J, with 11 bases in between. There are 14 residues in the CDR3. From germline, CDR1 is LNHNV and CDR2 YYDKDF (reference sequence). CDR3 region: CATSRATFWNEQFF. CDR3 sequence (DNA): TGTGCCACCAGCAGAGCGACGTTTTGGAATGAGCAGTTCTTC.